The entry that follows covers one T cell receptor (beta chain) sequence. What it binds is not known. The junction does not match germline at one end; this may be a read error. CDR1 is SEHNR, CDR2 FQNEAQ, per germline (reference sequence). This CDR3 spans 14 amino acids. This entry belongs to a study of cytomegalovirus exposure and HLA in healthy donors. The PCR had 60 Vbeta and 13 Jbeta primers. The repertoire was sequenced with immunoSEQ multiplex PCR; TCRdb's copy has only in-frame clones and lacks some. The data contain approximately 160,000 clones, about three quarters of them singletons. Overall study findings and caveats: In a later analysis, TCR association rates varied by HLA locus: DRB1 most, HLA-C fewest. Altogether, about 160 TCR beta chains were recorded as cytomegalovirus-associated. HLA-A and HLA-B allele assignments for most subjects were reportedly predicted accurately using TCR beta sequences.

The source of this sequence is a woman aged 40 to 50 in good health and CMV-seropositive. Sequenced input: PBMCs. V usage is TRBV7-9 and J usage is TRBJ1-2, with 7 positions matching TRBD1. DNA of the CDR3: TGTTCCAGCAGGGGGGAGGCAGGGCACTATGGCTACACCTTC. Amino acids: CSSRGEAGHYGYTF.